Listed below are T cell receptor beta chains from one sample, sequenced in a study of human T cells and chemical hapten exposure. Each CDR3 protein is one row after TCRdb ran MiXCR on the RACE reads. The sample holds 150,000 to 200,000 distinct CDR3 sequences; 20% to 25% are singletons and the top ten take under 7%. Source: whole blood, taken in connection with sensitization to the hapten diphenylcyclopropenone (DPC). The receptors were sampled from a woman in her 50s with alopecia areata. Some clones in this sample may be carry-over from other donors' samples. CDR3s include the opening cysteine and the closing phenylalanine or tryptophan. Fields, in order: clone size, D gene, J gene, V gene, CDR3 DNA, CDR3 protein. The D gene is left open where the match is weak. Rows may omit the clone size; those that give it use once, few, many or a size class.

clone_size: few
d_call: -
j_call: TRBJ2-2
v_call: TRBV7-2
cdr3_nt: TGTGCCAGCAGCTTTAGAAGCGGGGAGCTGTTTTTT
cdr3_aa: CASSFRSGELFF

clone_size: few
d_call: TRBD1
j_call: TRBJ1-1
v_call: TRBV10-3
cdr3_nt: TGTGCCATCAGTGCCTCGACAGGGGAAGGGACTGAAGCTTTCTTT
cdr3_aa: CAISASTGEGTEAFF

clone_size: -
d_call: -
j_call: TRBJ1-5
v_call: TRBV10-3
cdr3_nt: TGTGCCATCAGGTCAGGGTATAATCAGCCCCAGCATTTT
cdr3_aa: CAIRSGYNQPQHF

clone_size: -
d_call: -
j_call: TRBJ2-2
v_call: TRBV27
cdr3_nt: TGTGCCAGCAGTTTTGCCCTACTTCAGGTACCCGGGGAGCTGTTTTTT
cdr3_aa: CASSFALLQVPGELFF

clone_size: -
d_call: -
j_call: TRBJ1-1
v_call: TRBV29-1
cdr3_nt: TGCAGCGTTGGGACAGTTCGGGGCAATGAAGCTTTCTTT
cdr3_aa: CSVGTVRGNEAFF

clone_size: few
d_call: TRBD1
j_call: TRBJ2-7
v_call: TRBV29-1
cdr3_nt: TGCAGCGTTGGGACAGGGGCCTTACTCTCCTACGAGCAGTACTTC
cdr3_aa: CSVGTGALLSYEQYF

clone_size: few
d_call: -
j_call: TRBJ2-1
v_call: TRBV7-9
cdr3_nt: TGTGCCAGCAGGGTCGGGGGCGGTGAGCAGTTCTTC
cdr3_aa: CASRVGGGEQFF

clone_size: -
d_call: -
j_call: TRBJ2-1
v_call: TRBV7-3
cdr3_nt: TGTGCCAGCAGCTTAAATAGGGGGACTACCAATGAGCAGTTCTTC
cdr3_aa: CASSLNRGTTNEQFF

clone_size: few
d_call: -
j_call: TRBJ1-2
v_call: TRBV14
cdr3_nt: TGTGCCAGCAGCCAAGCCCAAGAAAGGGGCTACACCTTC
cdr3_aa: CASSQAQERGYTF

clone_size: few
d_call: TRBD2
j_call: TRBJ2-1
v_call: TRBV12-3/TRBV12-4
cdr3_nt: TGTGCCAGCACCCTGAGAGGGAGGGGTCGCGAGCAGTTCTTC
cdr3_aa: CASTLRGRGREQFF

clone_size: few
d_call: TRBD2
j_call: TRBJ2-3
v_call: TRBV5-5
cdr3_nt: TGTGCCAGCAGCTTGAGGGACCTAGCGGGAGTTGGCACAGATACGCAGTATTTT
cdr3_aa: CASSLRDLAGVGTDTQYF

clone_size: few
d_call: TRBD2
j_call: TRBJ2-3
v_call: TRBV7-9
cdr3_nt: TGTGCCAGCAGCTTGCGGGGACTAGCGGGAGGACCCACAGATACGCAGTATTTT
cdr3_aa: CASSLRGLAGGPTDTQYF

clone_size: -
d_call: TRBD2
j_call: TRBJ2-1
v_call: TRBV20-1
cdr3_nt: TGCAGTGCTCCAGAGGGCAGGTCTAGCGGTTTTTCCTACAATGAGCAGTTCTTC
cdr3_aa: CSAPEGRSSGFSYNEQFF

clone_size: -
d_call: TRBD2
j_call: TRBJ2-2
v_call: TRBV9
cdr3_nt: TGTGCCAGCAGCGTACTGCTAGCGGGAGGTCCCGGGGAGCTGTTTTTT
cdr3_aa: CASSVLLAGGPGELFF

clone_size: -
d_call: -
j_call: TRBJ2-1
v_call: TRBV5-1
cdr3_nt: TGCGCCAGCAGCTTTCTTGGGGACAATGAGCAGTTCTTC
cdr3_aa: CASSFLGDNEQFF

clone_size: -
d_call: TRBD1
j_call: TRBJ2-1
v_call: TRBV20-1
cdr3_nt: TGCAGTGCTAGAGAAACAGGGGGCACCTACAATGAGCAGTTCTTC
cdr3_aa: CSARETGGTYNEQFF

clone_size: -
d_call: -
j_call: TRBJ2-3
v_call: TRBV14
cdr3_nt: TGTGCCAGCAGCCAAGACTCGTTCACGCAGTATTTT
cdr3_aa: CASSQDSFTQYF

clone_size: -
d_call: -
j_call: TRBJ1-4
v_call: TRBV20-1
cdr3_nt: TGCAGTGCCATGGGGGCTATCGGGGAAAAACTGTTTTTT
cdr3_aa: CSAMGAIGEKLFF

clone_size: -
d_call: TRBD1
j_call: TRBJ1-5
v_call: TRBV27
cdr3_nt: TGTGCCAGCAGTTCCGGGACAGGGGGATGGGGTCAGCCCCAGCATTTT
cdr3_aa: CASSSGTGGWGQPQHF

clone_size: few
d_call: -
j_call: TRBJ2-2
v_call: TRBV5-1
cdr3_nt: TGCGCCAGCAGTGTCCAGGGAGCGAACACCGGGGAGCTGTTTTTT
cdr3_aa: CASSVQGANTGELFF

clone_size: -
d_call: -
j_call: TRBJ1-1
v_call: TRBV7-9
cdr3_nt: TGTGCCAGCAGCTTAGCAGGGTTCACTGAAGCTTTCTTT
cdr3_aa: CASSLAGFTEAFF

clone_size: -
d_call: -
j_call: TRBJ1-5
v_call: TRBV9
cdr3_nt: TGTGCCAGCAGCGTGGGGGGGCCGGGGCATTTT
cdr3_aa: CASSVGGPGHF

clone_size: -
d_call: -
j_call: TRBJ2-7
v_call: TRBV3-1
cdr3_nt: TGTGCCAGCAGCTACTCAACGGGAGCCTACGAGCAGTACTTC
cdr3_aa: CASSYSTGAYEQYF

clone_size: few
d_call: -
j_call: TRBJ2-2
v_call: TRBV7-3
cdr3_nt: TGTGCCAGCAGCCCGGTAGCTTGGGAATCGAACACCGGGGAGCTGTTTTTT
cdr3_aa: CASSPVAWESNTGELFF

clone_size: -
d_call: -
j_call: TRBJ2-1
v_call: TRBV5-8
cdr3_nt: TGTGCCAGCAGCTTGGCCTGGAGTGAGCAGTTCTTC
cdr3_aa: CASSLAWSEQFF

clone_size: -
d_call: TRBD2
j_call: TRBJ2-2
v_call: TRBV20-1
cdr3_nt: TGCAGTGCTAGAGATAGGAGCGGGAGTTGGACCGGGGAGCTGTTTTTT
cdr3_aa: CSARDRSGSWTGELFF

clone_size: many
d_call: -
j_call: TRBJ2-5
v_call: TRBV29-1
cdr3_nt: TGCAGCGTTGAAGATAAAGAGACCCAGTACTTC
cdr3_aa: CSVEDKETQYF

clone_size: -
d_call: TRBD2
j_call: TRBJ2-3
v_call: TRBV30
cdr3_nt: TGTGCCTGGAGTCGGGGGGAAACAGATACGCAGTATTTT
cdr3_aa: CAWSRGETDTQYF

clone_size: -
d_call: -
j_call: TRBJ1-5
v_call: TRBV6-5
cdr3_nt: TGTGCCAGCAGGGGATCTTATAGCAATCAGCCCCAGCATTTT
cdr3_aa: CASRGSYSNQPQHF

clone_size: few
d_call: -
j_call: TRBJ2-3
v_call: TRBV5-1
cdr3_nt: TGCGCCAGCAGCGATAGCGGAAACACAGATACGCAGTATTTT
cdr3_aa: CASSDSGNTDTQYF

clone_size: -
d_call: -
j_call: TRBJ2-1
v_call: TRBV21-1
cdr3_nt: TGTGCCAGCAGAGCCAATGAGCAGTTCTTC
cdr3_aa: CASRANEQFF

clone_size: -
d_call: TRBD1
j_call: TRBJ1-2
v_call: TRBV29-1
cdr3_nt: TGCAGCGCCGAAGGAGGGACAGGGGCTCTCGGCTACACCTTC
cdr3_aa: CSAEGGTGALGYTF

clone_size: few
d_call: -
j_call: TRBJ2-7
v_call: TRBV20-1
cdr3_nt: TGCAGTGCTAGAGAAGGCAGGAGTACCTACGAGCAGTACTTC
cdr3_aa: CSAREGRSTYEQYF

clone_size: few
d_call: -
j_call: TRBJ1-2
v_call: TRBV7-9
cdr3_nt: TGTGCCAGCAGCCGGGAATTACAATCCGGTGGCTACACCTTC
cdr3_aa: CASSRELQSGGYTF

clone_size: -
d_call: -
j_call: TRBJ1-1
v_call: TRBV4-2
cdr3_nt: TGTGCCAGCAGCCAAGGGGGGCCCCGGAACACTGAAGCTTTCTTT
cdr3_aa: CASSQGGPRNTEAFF

clone_size: few
d_call: -
j_call: TRBJ1-2
v_call: TRBV6-1
cdr3_nt: TGTGCCAGCAGTGATCTGGCGGACTATGGCTACACCTTC
cdr3_aa: CASSDLADYGYTF

clone_size: -
d_call: TRBD2
j_call: TRBJ2-7
v_call: TRBV7-2
cdr3_nt: TGTGCCAGCAGCCCTAGTAGTTCCGGGACTAGTAAGGGCGAGCAGTACTTC
cdr3_aa: CASSPSSSGTSKGEQYF

clone_size: few
d_call: TRBD1
j_call: TRBJ2-5
v_call: TRBV11-3
cdr3_nt: TGTGCCAGCAGCTTGCTGGCAGGGGGCTACCAAGAGACCCAGTACTTC
cdr3_aa: CASSLLAGGYQETQYF

clone_size: -
d_call: -
j_call: TRBJ2-5
v_call: TRBV9
cdr3_nt: TGTGCCAGCAGCGTGGCCCCGGCCGGGGGCAGCGAGACCCAGTACTTC
cdr3_aa: CASSVAPAGGSETQYF

clone_size: few
d_call: TRBD2
j_call: TRBJ2-5
v_call: TRBV11-2
cdr3_nt: TGTGCCAGCAGCTTTTTAGCGGGAGGGCCCCAAGAGACCCAGTACTTC
cdr3_aa: CASSFLAGGPQETQYF

clone_size: -
d_call: -
j_call: TRBJ2-3
v_call: TRBV20-1
cdr3_nt: TGCAGTGCCGAACTGGGGACCTCAGATACGCAGTATTTT
cdr3_aa: CSAELGTSDTQYF

clone_size: -
d_call: TRBD1
j_call: TRBJ1-2
v_call: TRBV12-3/TRBV12-4
cdr3_nt: TGTGCCAGCCGGGGACAGTCTAACTATGGCTACACCTTC
cdr3_aa: CASRGQSNYGYTF

clone_size: -
d_call: -
j_call: TRBJ1-4
v_call: TRBV14
cdr3_nt: TGTGCCAGCAGCCACGGGGAGGCAACTAATGAAAAACTGTTTTTT
cdr3_aa: CASSHGEATNEKLFF

clone_size: -
d_call: TRBD1
j_call: TRBJ1-1
v_call: TRBV29-1
cdr3_nt: TGCAGCGATCATGACAGGGGGAATACTGAAGCTTTCTTT
cdr3_aa: CSDHDRGNTEAFF

clone_size: few
d_call: TRBD1
j_call: TRBJ1-1
v_call: TRBV10-3
cdr3_nt: TGTGCCATCAGTGAAGGGGACAGGGTAGCGGGCACTGAAGCTTTCTTT
cdr3_aa: CAISEGDRVAGTEAFF

clone_size: -
d_call: TRBD2
j_call: TRBJ2-3
v_call: TRBV20-1
cdr3_nt: TGCAGTGCTAGAGATAATCGGGGGGGATACACAGATACGCAGTATTTT
cdr3_aa: CSARDNRGGYTDTQYF

clone_size: few
d_call: TRBD1
j_call: TRBJ2-1
v_call: TRBV5-1
cdr3_nt: TGCGCCAGCAGCCCGTCCCGGGACAGGGGGGGTGAGCAGTTCTTC
cdr3_aa: CASSPSRDRGGEQFF

clone_size: few
d_call: -
j_call: TRBJ1-1
v_call: TRBV13
cdr3_nt: TGTGCCAGCAGCTTAGGGGGAGGAAGATCTGAAGCTTTCTTT
cdr3_aa: CASSLGGGRSEAFF

clone_size: -
d_call: TRBD2
j_call: TRBJ2-4
v_call: TRBV20-1
cdr3_nt: TGCAGTGCTAGGCCGGGACTAGCGCGCAGGGTGGCCAAAAACATTCAGTACTTC
cdr3_aa: CSARPGLARRVAKNIQYF

clone_size: few
d_call: TRBD2
j_call: TRBJ2-3
v_call: TRBV7-9
cdr3_nt: TGTGCCAGCCGGGCGGGAGTCACAGATACGCAGTATTTT
cdr3_aa: CASRAGVTDTQYF

clone_size: few
d_call: TRBD1
j_call: TRBJ2-5
v_call: TRBV2
cdr3_nt: TGTGCCAGCAGTGTTCCGTCAGGGGGAGAAGAGACCCAGTACTTC
cdr3_aa: CASSVPSGGEETQYF

clone_size: few
d_call: TRBD1
j_call: TRBJ2-1
v_call: TRBV6-1
cdr3_nt: TGTGCCAGTACCGGGACAGGGCTAAATGAGCAGTTCTTC
cdr3_aa: CASTGTGLNEQFF

clone_size: -
d_call: -
j_call: TRBJ2-1
v_call: TRBV29-1
cdr3_nt: TGCAGCGTTGAGAGGAATGAGCAGTTCTTC
cdr3_aa: CSVERNEQFF